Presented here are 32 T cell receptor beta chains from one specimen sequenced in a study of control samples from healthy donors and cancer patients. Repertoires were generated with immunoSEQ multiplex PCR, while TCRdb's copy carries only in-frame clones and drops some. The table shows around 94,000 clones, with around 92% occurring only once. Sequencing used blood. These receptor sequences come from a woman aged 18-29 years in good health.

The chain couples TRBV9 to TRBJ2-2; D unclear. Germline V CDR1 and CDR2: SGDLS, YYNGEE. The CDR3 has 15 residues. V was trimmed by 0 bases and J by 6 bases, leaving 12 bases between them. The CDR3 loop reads CASSVELLGPGELFF. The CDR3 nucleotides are TGTGCCAGCAGCGTAGAATTACTTGGTCCCGGGGAGCTGTTTTTT.

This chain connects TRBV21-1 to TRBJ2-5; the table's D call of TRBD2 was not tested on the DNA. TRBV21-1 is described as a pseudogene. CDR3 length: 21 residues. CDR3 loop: CASSQLGGEREGLGAQETQYF. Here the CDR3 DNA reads TGTGCCAGCAGCCAGCTGGGGGGTGAGCGGGAGGGTCTGGGGGCCCAAGAGACCCAGTACTTC.

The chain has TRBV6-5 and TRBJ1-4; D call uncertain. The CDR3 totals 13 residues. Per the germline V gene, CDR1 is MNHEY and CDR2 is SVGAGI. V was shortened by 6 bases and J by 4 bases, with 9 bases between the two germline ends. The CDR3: CASSLTFNEKLFF. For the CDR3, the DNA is TGTGCCAGCAGCTTAACATTTAATGAAAAACTGTTTTTT.

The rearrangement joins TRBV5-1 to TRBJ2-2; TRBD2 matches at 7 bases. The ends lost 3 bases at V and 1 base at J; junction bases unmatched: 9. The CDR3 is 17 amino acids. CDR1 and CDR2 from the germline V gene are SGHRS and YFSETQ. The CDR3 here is CASSSSSQRENTGELFF. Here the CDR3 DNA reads TGCGCCAGCAGCTCGTCCAGCCAGCGGGAGAACACCGGGGAGCTGTTTTTT. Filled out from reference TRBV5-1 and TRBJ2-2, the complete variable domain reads KAGVTQTPRYLIKTRGQQVTLSCSPISGHRSVSWYQQTPGQGLQFLFEYFSETQRNKGNFPGRFSGRQFSNSRSEMNVSTLELGDSALYLCASSSSSQRENTGELFFGEGSRLTVL.

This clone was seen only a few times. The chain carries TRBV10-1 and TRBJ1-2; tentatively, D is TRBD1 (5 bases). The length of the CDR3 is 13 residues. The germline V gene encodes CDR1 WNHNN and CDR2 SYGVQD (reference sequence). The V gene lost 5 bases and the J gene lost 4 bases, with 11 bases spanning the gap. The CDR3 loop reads CASSWDERYGYTF. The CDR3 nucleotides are TGCGCCAGCAGTTGGGACGAACGCTATGGCTACACCTTC.

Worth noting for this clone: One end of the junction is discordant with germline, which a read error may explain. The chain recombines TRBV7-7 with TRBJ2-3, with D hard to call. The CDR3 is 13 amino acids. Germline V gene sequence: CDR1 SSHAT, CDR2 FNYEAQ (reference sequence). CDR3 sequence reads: CASSLGRGDTQYF. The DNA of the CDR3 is TGTGCTAGCAGCTTAGGAAGAGGAGATACGCAGTATTTT.

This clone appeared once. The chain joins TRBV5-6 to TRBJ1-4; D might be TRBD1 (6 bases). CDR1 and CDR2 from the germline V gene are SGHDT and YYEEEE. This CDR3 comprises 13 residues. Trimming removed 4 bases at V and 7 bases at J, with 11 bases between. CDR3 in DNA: TGTGCCAGCAGCCTCGGGGGGGCTGAAAAACTGTTTTTT. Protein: CASSLGGAEKLFF. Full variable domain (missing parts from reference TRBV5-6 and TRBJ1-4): DAGVTQSPTHLIKTRGQQVTLRCSPKSGHDTVSWYQQALGQGPQFIFQYYEEEERQRGNFPDRFSGHQFPNYSSELNVNALLLGDSALYLCASSLGGAEKLFFGSGTQLSVL.

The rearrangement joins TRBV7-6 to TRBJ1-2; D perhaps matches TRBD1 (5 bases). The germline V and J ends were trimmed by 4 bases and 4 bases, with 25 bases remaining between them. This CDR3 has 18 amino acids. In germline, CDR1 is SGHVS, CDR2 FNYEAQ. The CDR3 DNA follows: TGTGCCAGCAGCTCCACCGACTTCAGGGAGCCTTTCGTCTATGGCTACACCTTC. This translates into CASSSTDFREPFVYGYTF.

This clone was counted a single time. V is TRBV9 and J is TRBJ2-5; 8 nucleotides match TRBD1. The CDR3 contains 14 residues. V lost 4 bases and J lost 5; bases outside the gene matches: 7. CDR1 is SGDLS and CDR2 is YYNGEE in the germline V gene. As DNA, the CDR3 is TGTGCCAGCAGCCGGACAGGGTGGGTGGAGACCCAGTACTTC. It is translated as CASSRTGWVETQYF.

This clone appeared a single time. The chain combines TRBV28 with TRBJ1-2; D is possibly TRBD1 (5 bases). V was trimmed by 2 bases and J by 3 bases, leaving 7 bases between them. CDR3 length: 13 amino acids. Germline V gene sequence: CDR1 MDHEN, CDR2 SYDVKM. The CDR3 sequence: CASSLRGDYGYTF. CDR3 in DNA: TGTGCCAGCAGTTTACGAGGGGACTATGGCTACACCTTC.

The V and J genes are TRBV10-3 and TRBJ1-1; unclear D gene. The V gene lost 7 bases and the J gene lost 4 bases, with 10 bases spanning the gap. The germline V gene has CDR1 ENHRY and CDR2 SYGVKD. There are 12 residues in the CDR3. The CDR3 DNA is TGTGCCATCAAAGACGGCTTCACTGAAGCTTTCTTT. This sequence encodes CAIKDGFTEAFF.

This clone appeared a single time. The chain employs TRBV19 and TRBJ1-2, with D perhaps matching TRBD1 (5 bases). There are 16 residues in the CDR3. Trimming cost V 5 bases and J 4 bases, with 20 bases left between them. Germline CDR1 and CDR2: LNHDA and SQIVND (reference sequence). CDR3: CASSPQVHRGVYGYTF. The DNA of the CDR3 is TGTGCCAGTAGTCCTCAGGTTCATAGGGGAGTCTATGGCTACACCTTC.

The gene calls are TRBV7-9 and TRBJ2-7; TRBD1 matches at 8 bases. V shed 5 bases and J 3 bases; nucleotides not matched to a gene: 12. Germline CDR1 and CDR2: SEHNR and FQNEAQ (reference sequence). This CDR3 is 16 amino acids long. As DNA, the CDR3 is TGTGCCAGCAGCCTCCCCCCGACAGGGGAGCACTACGAGCAGTACTTC. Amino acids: CASSLPPTGEHYEQYF.

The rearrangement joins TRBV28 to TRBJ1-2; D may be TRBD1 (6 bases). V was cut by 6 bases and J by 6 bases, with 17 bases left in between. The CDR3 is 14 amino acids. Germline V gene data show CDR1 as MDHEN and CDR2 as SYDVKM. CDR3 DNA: TGTGCCAGCAGCCTACAGGGAAATCTGAATGGCTACACCTTC. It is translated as CASSLQGNLNGYTF.

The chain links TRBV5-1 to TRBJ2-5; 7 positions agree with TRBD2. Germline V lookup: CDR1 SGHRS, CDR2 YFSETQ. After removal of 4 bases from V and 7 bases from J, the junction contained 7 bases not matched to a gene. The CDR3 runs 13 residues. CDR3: CASSPGLGGTQYF. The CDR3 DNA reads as TGCGCCAGCAGCCCAGGACTAGGCGGGACCCAGTACTTC.

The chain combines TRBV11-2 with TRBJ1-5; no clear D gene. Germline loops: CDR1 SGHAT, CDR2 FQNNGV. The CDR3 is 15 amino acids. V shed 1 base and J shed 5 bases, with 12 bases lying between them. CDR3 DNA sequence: TGTGCCAGCAGCTTAGGGTCAAGGTCCTATCAGCCCCAGCATTTT. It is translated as CASSLGSRSYQPQHF.

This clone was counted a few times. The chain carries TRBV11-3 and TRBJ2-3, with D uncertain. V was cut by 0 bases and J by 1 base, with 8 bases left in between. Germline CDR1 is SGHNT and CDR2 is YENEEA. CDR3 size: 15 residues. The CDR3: CASSLEGMGTDTQYF. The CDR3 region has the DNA TGTGCCAGCAGCTTAGAGGGTATGGGCACAGATACGCAGTATTTT.

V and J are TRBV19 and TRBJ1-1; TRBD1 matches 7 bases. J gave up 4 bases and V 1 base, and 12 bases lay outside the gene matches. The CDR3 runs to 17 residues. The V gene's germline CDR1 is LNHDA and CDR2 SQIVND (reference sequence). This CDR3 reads CASSIASLRQGGTEAFF. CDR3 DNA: TGTGCCAGTAGTATAGCCTCCTTAAGACAGGGAGGCACTGAAGCTTTCTTT.

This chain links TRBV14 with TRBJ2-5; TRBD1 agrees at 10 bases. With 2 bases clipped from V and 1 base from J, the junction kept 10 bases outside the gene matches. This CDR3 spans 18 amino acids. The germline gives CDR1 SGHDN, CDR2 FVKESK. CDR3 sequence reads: CASSQLESGTGAQETQYF. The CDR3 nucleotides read TGTGCCAGCAGCCAACTTGAGTCGGGGACAGGGGCCCAAGAGACCCAGTACTTC.

CDR3 amino acids: CASILYRGEQPQHF. The CDR3 nucleotides read TGTGCCAGCATTCTTTACAGGGGGGAGCAGCCCCAGCATTTT. The rearrangement links TRBV6-5 to TRBJ1-5; TRBD1 matches 8 bases. Germline lookup yields CDR1 MNHEY and CDR2 SVGAGI. The CDR3 sequence is 14 residues long. Unmatched junction bases numbered 9, after V lost 7 bases and J lost 7 bases.

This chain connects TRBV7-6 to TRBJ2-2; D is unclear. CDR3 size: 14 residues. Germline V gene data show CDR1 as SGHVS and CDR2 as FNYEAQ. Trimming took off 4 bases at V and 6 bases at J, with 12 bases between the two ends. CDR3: CASSSPPGPGELFF. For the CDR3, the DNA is TGTGCCAGCAGCTCTCCCCCGGGCCCCGGGGAGCTGTTTTTT.

The CDR3 DNA reads TGTGCCAGCAGCCAAGTATGGCGACAGGGGAAGGACGAGCAGTACTTC. This translates into CASSQVWRQGKDEQYF. This chain links TRBV14 with TRBJ2-7; 8 nucleotides agree with TRBD1. CDR1 is SGHDN and CDR2 is FVKESK in the germline V gene. The ends lost 1 base at V and 5 bases at J; junction bases unmatched: 10. The CDR3 has 16 amino acids.

The CDR3 nucleotides read TGTGCCAGTAGTCCCGTGGCTCAGGGGGCCCAGTACTTC. This sequence encodes CASSPVAQGAQYF. V usage is TRBV19 and J usage is TRBJ2-5, with 7 bases aligning to TRBD1. The length of the CDR3 is 13 residues. Germline values: CDR1 LNHDA, CDR2 SQIVND (reference sequence). The junction had 9 bases not matched to a gene; V was cut back by 5 bases and J by 9 bases.

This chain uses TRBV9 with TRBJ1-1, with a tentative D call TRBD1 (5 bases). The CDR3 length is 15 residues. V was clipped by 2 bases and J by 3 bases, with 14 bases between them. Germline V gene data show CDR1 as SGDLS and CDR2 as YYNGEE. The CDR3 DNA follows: TGTGCCAGCAGCGTGTCTTCTGACAGTCACACTGAAGCTTTCTTT. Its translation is CASSVSSDSHTEAFF.

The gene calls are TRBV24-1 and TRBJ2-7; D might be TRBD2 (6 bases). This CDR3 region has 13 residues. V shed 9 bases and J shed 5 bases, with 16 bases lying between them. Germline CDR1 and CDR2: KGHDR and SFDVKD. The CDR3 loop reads CATRGGAIDEQYF. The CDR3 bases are TGTGCCACCCGCGGAGGGGCAATCGACGAGCAGTACTTC.

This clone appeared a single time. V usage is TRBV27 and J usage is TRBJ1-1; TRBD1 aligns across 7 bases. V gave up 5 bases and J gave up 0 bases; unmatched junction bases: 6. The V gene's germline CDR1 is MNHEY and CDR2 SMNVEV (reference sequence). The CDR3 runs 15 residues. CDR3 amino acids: CASSTQGGLNTEAFF. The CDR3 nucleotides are TGTGCCAGCAGTACCCAGGGGGGCTTGAACACTGAAGCTTTCTTT.

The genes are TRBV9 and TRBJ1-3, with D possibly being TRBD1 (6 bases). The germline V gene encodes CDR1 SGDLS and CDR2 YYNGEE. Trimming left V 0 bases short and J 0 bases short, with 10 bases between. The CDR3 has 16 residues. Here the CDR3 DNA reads TGTGCCAGCAGCGTAGACCCGGACAGCTCTGGAAACACCATATATTTT. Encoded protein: CASSVDPDSSGNTIYF.

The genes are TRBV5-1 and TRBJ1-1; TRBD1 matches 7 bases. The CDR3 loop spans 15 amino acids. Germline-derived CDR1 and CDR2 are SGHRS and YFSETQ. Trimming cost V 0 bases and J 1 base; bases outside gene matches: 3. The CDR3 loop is CASSLAGTANTEAFF. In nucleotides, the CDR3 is TGCGCCAGCAGCTTGGCCGGGACAGCGAACACTGAAGCTTTCTTT.

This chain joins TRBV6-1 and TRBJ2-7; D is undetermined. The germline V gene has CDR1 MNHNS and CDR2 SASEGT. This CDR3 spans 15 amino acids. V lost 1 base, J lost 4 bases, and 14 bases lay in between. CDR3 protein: CASSEVDILRYEQYF. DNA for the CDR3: TGTGCCAGCAGTGAAGTCGACATCCTCCGGTACGAGCAGTACTTC.

CDR3 bases: TGTGCCAGCAGACCCCCCAAGAACACTGAAGCTTTCTTT. It codes for CASRPPKNTEAFF. The chain is built from TRBV6-5 and TRBJ1-1; D uncertain. Trimming stripped 6 bases from V and 1 base from J, with 9 bases between. The CDR3 totals 13 residues. Looked up from germline, CDR1 is MNHEY and CDR2 is SVGAGI.

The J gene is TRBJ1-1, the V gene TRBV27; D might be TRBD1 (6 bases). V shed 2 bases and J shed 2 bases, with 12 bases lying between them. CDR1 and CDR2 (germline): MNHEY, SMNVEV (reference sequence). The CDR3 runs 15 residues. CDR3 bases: TGTGCCAGCAGTTTAGGAGGGACATTAAACACTGAAGCTTTCTTT. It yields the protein CASSLGGTLNTEAFF.

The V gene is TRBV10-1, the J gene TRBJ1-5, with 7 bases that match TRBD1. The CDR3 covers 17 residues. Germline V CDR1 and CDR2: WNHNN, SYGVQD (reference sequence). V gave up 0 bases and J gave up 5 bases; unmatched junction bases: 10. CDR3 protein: CASSESTVDRADQPQHF. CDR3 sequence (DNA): TGCGCCAGCAGTGAGTCGACGGTTGACAGGGCCGATCAGCCCCAGCATTTT.